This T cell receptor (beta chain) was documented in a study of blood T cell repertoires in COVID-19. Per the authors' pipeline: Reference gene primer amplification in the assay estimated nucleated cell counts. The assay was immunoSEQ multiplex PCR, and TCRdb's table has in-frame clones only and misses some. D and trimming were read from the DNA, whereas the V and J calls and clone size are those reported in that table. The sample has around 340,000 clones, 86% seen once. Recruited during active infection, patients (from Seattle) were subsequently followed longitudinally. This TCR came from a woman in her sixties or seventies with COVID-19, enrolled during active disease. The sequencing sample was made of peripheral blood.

The CDR3 spells CASSRSGGPQETQYF. The DNA of the CDR3 is TGTGCCAGCAGCCGTAGCGGGGGGCCTCAAGAGACCCAGTACTTC. The V gene is TRBV7-3, the J gene TRBJ2-5; 10 positions match TRBD2. After removal of 5 bases from V and 2 bases from J, the junction contained 5 bases not matched to a gene. The CDR3 contains 15 residues. The germline gives CDR1 SGHTA, CDR2 FQGTGA.